What follows are 21 T cell receptor beta chains derived from one specimen sequenced in a study of naive and memory T cell subsets. Study-level points and caveats: Especially in CD8 cells, naive repertoires contained a few larger clonotypes, possibly CD45RA-re-expressing memory cells.

An equimolar mix of two oligonucleotides served as the beta constant-region primer for TRBC1 and TRBC2. Nested alpha and beta constant-region primers with the SP2 primer drove four PCR rounds on ligated cDNA. TCRdb used MiXCR to reprocess the UMI-ligation and nested PCR reads, holding one entry per CDR3 protein. Of around 160,000 distinct CDR3 sequences listed, approximately 22% are singletons. No antigens are known for them. Sequenced material: naive CD4+ T cells from blood. Receptors originate from a human donor in good health.

There are many counts of this clonotype. V and J are TRBV12-3 or TRBV12-4 and TRBJ1-1; D is undetermined. With 1 base removed from V and 5 bases from J, the gap between germline ends came to 11 bases. The CDR3 totals 14 residues. Here the CDR3 reads CASSLGVPGTEAFF. The CDR3 DNA reads TGTGCCAGCAGTTTAGGCGTCCCCGGGACTGAAGCTTTCTTT.

This chain uses TRBV6-5 with TRBJ2-7; TRBD1 matches 8 bases. Trimming took 6 bases from V and 2 from J; bases not matched to a gene: 3. The CDR3 is 13 residues long. In germline, CDR1 is MNHEY, CDR2 SVGAGI. CDR3: CASRQTGAYEQYF. The CDR3 coding sequence is TGTGCCAGCAGGCAGACAGGGGCCTACGAGCAGTACTTC.

The gene calls are TRBV30 and TRBJ2-7; perhaps TRBD2 as D (5 bases). This CDR3 contains 19 residues. In germline, CDR1 is GTSNPN, CDR2 SVGIG (reference sequence). The germline V and J ends were trimmed by 4 bases and 0 bases, with 28 bases remaining between them. CDR3 sequence: CAWKRSRISPGWSSYEQYF. CDR3 nucleotides: TGTGCCTGGAAGCGGTCTCGAATCTCCCCAGGATGGAGCTCCTACGAGCAGTACTTC.

This clonotype has only one observation. The V gene is TRBV28, the J gene TRBJ2-5; tentatively, D is TRBD1 or TRBD2 (6 bases each). Germline V lookup: CDR1 MDHEN, CDR2 SYDVKM. V was cut by 6 bases and J by 4 bases, with 18 bases left in between. The CDR3 extends over 15 amino acids. The CDR3 loop reads CASRSSLGGGETQYF. CDR3 nucleotides: TGTGCCAGCAGAAGCTCACTTGGAGGGGGAGAGACCCAGTACTTC.

This chain joins TRBV19 and TRBJ2-5; no clear D gene. The germline V gene has CDR1 LNHDA and CDR2 SQIVND (reference sequence). The CDR3 has 16 amino acids. The V and J ends lost 3 bases and 0 bases respectively, with 14 bases between them. CDR3 bases: TGTGCCAGTAGTATTTGGTCAGCGCAAGACCAAGAGACCCAGTACTTC. Its protein is CASSIWSAQDQETQYF. Full variable domain (remainder filled in from reference TRBV19 and TRBJ2-5): DGGITQSPKYLFRKEGQNVTLSCEQNLNHDAMYWYRQDPGQGLRLIYYSQIVNDFQKGDIAEGYSVSREKKESFPLTVTSAQKNPTAFYLCASSIWSAQDQETQYFGPGTRLLVL.

The V call is TRBV10-3, the J call TRBJ2-7, with D unclear. Trimming shortened V by 4 bases and J by 5 bases, and 15 bases separated the two germline ends. Germline loops: CDR1 ENHRY, CDR2 SYGVKD. This CDR3 region has 14 residues. The CDR3 sequence: CAISGIGRPHEQYF. CDR3 DNA sequence: TGTGCCATCAGTGGCATTGGCAGGCCCCACGAGCAGTACTTC.

This sequence joins TRBV9 and TRBJ2-7; 7 bases are a match to TRBD1. The CDR3 has 14 residues. Germline loops: CDR1 SGDLS, CDR2 YYNGEE. Trimming at V came to 1 base and at J to 1 base, leaving 2 bases not matched to a gene. CDR3 nucleotide sequence: TGTGCCAGCAGCGTACTGGGACAGTCCTACGAGCAGTACTTC. This sequence encodes CASSVLGQSYEQYF.

Many counts were recorded for this clonotype. This chain links TRBV27 with TRBJ2-3; D is ambiguous. The length of the CDR3 is 14 residues. The germline CDR1 and CDR2 sequences are MNHEY and SMNVEV (reference sequence). V lost 4 bases and J 5 bases, leaving 13 bases between the germline ends. CDR3 amino acids: CASSYLSPGDTQYF. CDR3 bases: TGTGCCAGCAGTTATCTTAGCCCGGGAGATACGCAGTATTTT.

The V call is TRBV12-3 or TRBV12-4, the J call TRBJ2-1; TRBD1 agrees at 7 bases. The length of the CDR3 is 14 residues. V shed 5 bases and J 8 bases; nucleotides not matched to a gene: 9. CDR3 sequence (DNA): TGTGCCAGCAGTGGAAGACAGGGCCCGCATGAGCAGTTCTTC. Translating it yields CASSGRQGPHEQFF.

This clonotype was picked up a small number of times. The J gene is TRBJ1-2, the V gene TRBV18; 10 bases map to TRBD1. The CDR3 consists of 13 residues. The junction had 4 bases not matched to a gene; V was cut back by 6 bases and J by 6 bases. Germline V CDR1 and CDR2: KGHSH, LQKENI. The CDR3 DNA is TGTGCCAGCTCGAGGGACAGGGGAGATGGCTACACCTTC. This encodes CASSRDRGDGYTF.

The chain joins TRBV5-1 to TRBJ2-3, with TRBD2 matching over 9 bases. Trimming removed 0 bases from V and 2 bases from J; junction bases left unmatched: 4. The germline CDR1 and CDR2 sequences are SGHRS and YFSETQ. CDR3 length equals 16 residues. The CDR3 DNA follows: TGCGCCAGCAGCTTGGATCTAGCGGGAACCACAGATACGCAGTATTTT. Protein sequence: CASSLDLAGTTDTQYF.

Only a few counts were recorded for this clonotype. V is TRBV28 and J is TRBJ1-4; D is unclear. The CDR3 contains 15 residues. Germline V lookup: CDR1 MDHEN, CDR2 SYDVKM. Trimming removed 5 bases from V and 2 bases from J, with 12 bases in between. CDR3 DNA: TGTGCCAGCAGTCCCCACGGGCTTACTAATGAAAAACTGTTTTTT. It specifies CASSPHGLTNEKLFF.

In this sample, this clonotype turned up a few times. V gene TRBV19 combines with J gene TRBJ2-2; 10 nucleotides agree with TRBD2. CDR1 LNHDA and CDR2 SQIVND come from the germline V gene (reference sequence). The CDR3 covers 17 residues. Losses at the gene ends were 5 bases for V and 4 bases for J; bases not matched to a gene: 10. CDR3 region: CASSSPPGLAFTGELFF. The CDR3 coding sequence is TGTGCCAGTAGTTCACCCCCGGGACTAGCGTTCACCGGGGAGCTGTTTTTT.

This rearrangement joins TRBV20-1 to TRBJ2-3, with 7 nucleotides matching TRBD2. From germline, CDR1 is DFQATT and CDR2 SNEGSKA (reference sequence). There are 12 residues in the CDR3. V trimming: 3 bases; J trimming: 3 bases; junction bases outside the gene matches: 0. The CDR3, as DNA: TGCAGTGCTAGCGGGGGGACAGATACGCAGTATTTT. Encoded protein: CSASGGTDTQYF.

About this clonotype itself: The junction shows a germline mismatch at one end, possibly a read error. This CDR3 reads CTSSRQGSSNEKLFF. The CDR3 coding sequence is TGTACCAGCAGCCGACAGGGGAGTTCTAATGAAAAACTGTTTTTT. The rearrangement joins TRBV7-9 to TRBJ1-4; 8 nucleotides line up with TRBD1. The CDR3 consists of 15 residues. CDR1 and CDR2 (germline): SEHNR, FQNEAQ (reference sequence).

This clonotype was counted ten times or more. This chain uses TRBV4-2 with TRBJ2-1, with a tentative D call TRBD2 (5 bases). CDR1 LGHNA and CDR2 YNFKEQ come from the germline V gene. This CDR3 contains 15 residues. V dropped 2 bases and J dropped 4 bases, with 12 bases sitting between them. The CDR3 region has the DNA TGTGCCAGCAGCCAATTTTCGGGATCATACAATGAGCAGTTCTTC. Translation: CASSQFSGSYNEQFF.

This clonotype was detected only a few times. The V and J genes are TRBV5-1 and TRBJ2-3; no clear D. Deletions cut 1 base from V and 0 bases from J, with 9 bases between. Germline V lookup: CDR1 SGHRS, CDR2 YFSETQ. The CDR3 is made up of 15 amino acids. The CDR3 loop is CASSLLVQSTDTQYF. In DNA, the CDR3 is TGCGCCAGCAGCTTGCTAGTACAAAGCACAGATACGCAGTATTTT.

This chain connects TRBV10-3 to TRBJ2-7, with 8 bases matching TRBD2. Germline V gene lookup returns CDR1 ENHRY and CDR2 SYGVKD. J was trimmed by 5 bases and V by 6 bases; bases with no gene match: 6. The CDR3 spans 13 residues. CDR3 protein: CAISSREGDEQYF. CDR3 DNA: TGTGCCATCAGCTCCCGGGAGGGCGACGAGCAGTACTTC.

This clonotype appeared a few times. The rearrangement links TRBV9 to TRBJ2-5; D is unresolved. CDR1 SGDLS and CDR2 YYNGEE come from the germline V gene. V was pared by 2 bases and J by 6 bases, with 14 bases between. The CDR3 consists of 14 residues. CDR3 sequence: CASSVGVTGQTQYF. CDR3 bases: TGTGCCAGCAGCGTTGGGGTGACCGGACAGACCCAGTACTTC.

This sequence joins TRBV4-3 and TRBJ2-3; 10 nucleotides agree with TRBD2. The CDR3 extends over 14 amino acids. The trim removed 5 bases at V and 6 bases at J, leaving 5 bases unmatched. CDR1 and CDR2 from the germline V gene are LGHNA and YSLEER. The CDR3 DNA is TGCGCCAGCAGCTCTAGCGGGAGTATCGATACGCAGTATTTT. Its protein is CASSSSGSIDTQYF.

This clonotype was counted ten times or more. The chain couples TRBV6-2 or TRBV6-3 to TRBJ2-1; 8 nucleotides agree with TRBD2. The CDR3 consists of 17 residues. V gave up 2 bases and J gave up 2 bases; unmatched junction bases: 8. CDR1 and CDR2 (germline): MNHEY, SVGEGT. The CDR3 loop reads CASSYPSSGGPYNEQFF. The DNA of the CDR3 is TGTGCCAGCAGTTACCCCTCGTCGGGAGGGCCCTACAATGAGCAGTTCTTC.